The next 26 T cell receptor beta chains were all read from a single sample in a study of tumor-infiltrating lymphocytes in primary liver carcinoma. TCR beta cDNA was prepared out of approximately 470 ng total RNA by means of a constant-region primer. Investigators got TCR beta libraries out of three nested multiplex PCR rounds, done with slightly modified ARM-PCR. Rounds one and two of PCR, each of roughly 10 cycles, were primed with TRBV1-TRBV30 forward primers and a C-beta reverse primer. One entry per CDR3 protein results from TCRdb running MiXCR on the multiplex PCR reads. This sample has approximately 190,000 distinct CDR3 sequences; just under 85% occur once, and the top ten carry roughly 18%. Unsorted bulk tissue (about 18-32 mg) underwent RNA and DNA co-extraction. Input material: tumor tissue from primary liver carcinoma. The receptors come from a middle-aged man with primary liver carcinoma and hepatitis B virus infection.

Points on this clonotype: The junction differs from germline at one of its ends, possibly a read error. The chain recombines TRBV12-3 or TRBV12-4 with TRBJ2-2; the D gene is possibly TRBD2 (6 bases). The CDR3 covers 11 residues. CDR3 sequence (DNA): TGTGTCAGCAGTTCCCGGAGGGAACTGTTTTTT. Translated, it gives CVSSSRRELFF.

This clonotype was detected many times. The CDR3 sequence is CASAQGNEKTQYF. DNA of the CDR3: TGCGCCAGCGCACAGGGGAACGAAAAGACCCAGTACTTC. The rearrangement joins TRBV5-1 to TRBJ2-5; 7 nucleotides match TRBD1. Germline lookup yields CDR1 SGHRS and CDR2 YFSETQ. The CDR3 covers 13 residues. Unmatched junction bases numbered 9, after V lost 7 bases and J lost 6 bases.

This clonotype was found once. The CDR3 does not close with the conserved phenylalanine or tryptophan, likely indicating a read error. The chain is built from TRBV4-3 and TRBJ2-1; possibly TRBD1 or TRBD2 for D (5 bases each). The germline gives CDR1 LGHNA, CDR2 YSLEER. The CDR3 runs to 14 residues. The CDR3 coding sequence is TGCGCCGGCAGCCAAGGGACCAATTTCGACGAGCAGTTCTTA. Translation: CAGSQGTNFDEQFL.

In the case of this clonotype: One junction end disagrees with the germline gene, perhaps due to a read error. The chain uses TRBV6-2 or TRBV6-3 and TRBJ2-1; 9 nucleotides agree with TRBD2. Per the germline V gene, CDR1 is MNHEY and CDR2 is SVGEGT. This CDR3 spans 15 amino acids. The CDR3 spells CASIPGTSFRNGQFF. In DNA form, the CDR3 reads TGTGCCAGCATCCCTGGGACTAGCTTCCGCAATGGGCAGTTCTTC.

V gene TRBV6-1 combines with J gene TRBJ2-3, with D perhaps TRBD2 (5 bases). This CDR3 is 17 amino acids long. Trimming removed 5 bases from V and 5 bases from J, with 23 bases in between. The germline CDR1 and CDR2 sequences are MNHNS and SASEGT. The CDR3 coding sequence is TGTGCCAGCAGTCCCCATGTCAAGCGGCAGGAAATAGATACGCAGTATTTT. It specifies CASSPHVKRQEIDTQYF.

The chain couples TRBV6-1 to TRBJ2-3; TRBD2 matches 11 bases. The ends lost 7 bases at V and 11 bases at J; junction bases unmatched: 17. This CDR3 spans 16 amino acids. CDR1 MNHNS and CDR2 SASEGT come from the germline V gene. DNA for the CDR3: TGTGCCAGCATGGAACTAGCGGGAGTAAGCACATATATGCAGTATTTT. It translates to CASMELAGVSTYMQYF.

With respect to this clonotype: One end of the junction fails to match germline, which may point to a read error. J is TRBJ2-3 and V is TRBV5-4; weak D call: TRBD2 (5 bases). Germline V gene sequence: CDR1 SGHNT, CDR2 YYREEE (reference sequence). The CDR3 spans 16 residues. CDR3 sequence reads: CASSLEGSEVTDTQYF. Written as DNA, the CDR3 is TGTGCCAGCAGCTTGGAAGGTAGCGAGGTCACAGATACACAGTATTTT.

The V gene is TRBV28, the J gene TRBJ1-3, with 7 bases that match TRBD1. The CDR3 length is 14 residues. V gave up 7 bases and J gave up 8 bases; unmatched junction bases: 11. From germline, CDR1 is MDHEN and CDR2 SYDVKM. This CDR3 is CASITGQAGDTIYF. CDR3 bases: TGTGCCAGCATTACCGGACAGGCTGGGGACACCATATATTTT.

The CDR3 reads CAINSGRSRSSYEQYF. The CDR3 DNA follows: TGTGCCATCAATAGTGGGCGGAGCCGCAGCTCCTACGAGCAGTACTTC. V gene TRBV6-2 or TRBV6-3 combines with J gene TRBJ2-7; D not resolved. The CDR3 length is 16 residues. Looked up from germline, CDR1 is MNHEY and CDR2 is SVGEGT. The V and J ends lost 10 bases and 0 bases respectively, with 22 bases between them.

Points on this clonotype: The germline gene is not matched at one end of the junction; a read error may be the cause. The chain uses TRBV6-2 or TRBV6-3 and TRBJ2-5, with 13 bases identical to TRBD2. CDR3 length: 15 residues. Germline V gene data show CDR1 as MNHEY and CDR2 as SVGEGT. The CDR3 is CARSWTSGSGEIQYF. As DNA, the CDR3 is TGTGCCAGAAGTTGGACTAGCGGGAGTGGAGAGATCCAGTACTTC.

The gene calls are TRBV4-2 and TRBJ1-2; D is perhaps TRBD1 (6 bases). CDR1 LGHNA and CDR2 YNFKEQ come from the germline V gene. The CDR3 is 18 residues long. Here the CDR3 DNA reads TGTGGTAGCAGCCAAGAACCACAGGGAAGGGGTCTGGACTATGGCTACACCTTC. Translation: CGSSQEPQGRGLDYGYTF.

Worth noting for this clonotype: At one end, the junction sequence differs from germline, possibly due to a read error. This sequence joins TRBV11-1 and TRBJ1-6, with D perhaps TRBD1 (5 bases). CDR3 length: 13 amino acids. Germline V CDR1 and CDR2: SGHAT, FQDESV (reference sequence). The CDR3 bases are TGTGCCAGCAGCCGGACACTGATTCCACCCCTCTACTTT. Translation gives CASSRTLIPPLYF.

As concerns this clonotype: A junction boundary mismatches the germline segment, possibly from a read error. The gene calls are TRBV4-3 and TRBJ2-5; 12 nucleotides agree with TRBD2. CDR3 size: 17 residues. The germline CDR1 and CDR2 sequences are LGHNA and YSLEER. The chain's CDR3 is CANSQPASGRALETQYF. DNA for the CDR3: TGCGCCAACAGCCAACCGGCTAGCGGGAGGGCCCTGGAGACCCAGTACTTC.

Worth noting for this clonotype: This likely comes from a read error, as the CDR3 has no conserved phenylalanine or tryptophan at its end. The chain joins TRBV29-1 to TRBJ2-5; 12 nucleotides match TRBD2. In germline, CDR1 is SQVTM, CDR2 ANQGSEA. CDR3 length: 15 residues. The CDR3: CSVRTSGTWAENQYL. Written as DNA, the CDR3 is TGCAGCGTTCGGACTAGCGGGACTTGGGCAGAGAACCAGTACCTC.

On this clonotype: Sequence at one end of the junction differs from germline and may be a read error. The chain links TRBV11-2 to TRBJ1-1; no reliable D call. The length of the CDR3 is 13 residues. CDR1 and CDR2 from the germline V gene are SGHAT and FQNNGV. CDR3 sequence reads: CASSLGLNTDAFF. CDR3 sequence (DNA): TGTGCCAGTAGCCTAGGCCTGAACACTGATGCTTTCTTT.

With respect to this clonotype: This CDR3 fails to terminate in the conserved phenylalanine or tryptophan, so it likely reflects a read error. The limits of the CDR3 on the DNA are not certain, so only TCRdb's listed CDR3 is given. The J gene is TRBJ2-7, the V gene TRBV29-1. The CDR3 is made up of 15 amino acids, end residues included. Germline assignment: CDR1 SQVTM and CDR2 ANQGSEA. Here the CDR3 reads CSVEDPGGSSHEQYL.

As to this clonotype: With a much larger clone just one base away, this may be a read error. The chain has TRBV28 and TRBJ2-1; D is undetermined. Germline V gene data show CDR1 as MDHEN and CDR2 as SYDVKM. The ends were cut back, 8 bases at V and 13 bases at J, with 15 bases in the middle. CDR3 length: 11 amino acids. CDR3 sequence reads: CASSLGPDQFF. The CDR3 region has the DNA TGTGCCAGCTCCCTAGGGCCTGATCAGTTCTTC.

Comment on this clonotype: A single base separates this from a much larger clone, so it may be a read error. The rearrangement uses TRBV28 and TRBJ1-4; the D is unclear. The CDR3 runs to 14 residues. Trimming took 5 bases from V and 8 from J, leaving 15 bases between them. Germline CDR1 reads MDHEN; CDR2 reads SYDVKM. The CDR3 region has the DNA TGTGCCAGCAGTCCGCCGATGGGAGGCGAAAAACTGTTTTTT. This translates into CASSPPMGGEKLFF. The whole variable domain, remainder taken from reference TRBV28 and TRBJ1-4, is DVKVTQSSRYLVKRTGEKVFLECVQDMDHENMFWYRQDPGLGLRLIYFSYDVKMKEKGDIPEGYSVSREKKERFSLILESASTNQTSMYLCASSPPMGGEKLFFGSGTQLSVL.

With respect to this clonotype: Because the CDR3 is missing its conserved closing phenylalanine or tryptophan, this is likely a read error. No DNA is shown, since the ends of the CDR3 on it are uncertain; the CDR3 is the one TCRdb lists. Here the CDR3 reads CASSQSRTSGAGVYS. The chain couples TRBV4-2 to TRBJ2-5; the table's D call, TRBD2, was not checked against the DNA. In germline, CDR1 is LGHNA, CDR2 YNFKEQ. From its first to its last residue, the CDR3 has 15 amino acids.

A remark on this clonotype: At one boundary the junction diverges from the germline segment, which might be a read error. This sequence joins TRBV11-2 and TRBJ2-7; D not certain. The CDR3 runs 14 residues. Germline V CDR1 and CDR2: SGHAT, FQNNGV. The CDR3 is CASSSNRNSYEQKF. The DNA of the CDR3 is TGTGCAAGCAGCTCTAATAGGAACTCCTACGAGCAGAAATTC.

Remarks on this clonotype: Likely a read error: the CDR3 ends without its conserved phenylalanine or tryptophan. This chain joins TRBV12-3 or TRBV12-4 and TRBJ2-3; tentative D call: TRBD2 (5 bases). The CDR3 has 13 residues. The chain's CDR3 is CTSSLRLEGTQYY. The CDR3 nucleotides are TGTACCAGCAGTTTGAGGCTAGAGGGTACGCAGTATTAT.

Regarding this clonotype: At one of its ends the junction is not consistent with the germline gene, which may arise from a read error. The chain is built from TRBV4-3 and TRBJ1-2; TRBD1 might be the D (5 bases). This CDR3 is 14 amino acids long. CDR1 and CDR2 from the germline V gene are LGHNA and YSLEER. CDR3 loop: CASNQEWPGLGYTF. In DNA, the CDR3 is TGCGCCAGCAACCAAGAATGGCCGGGGCTTGGCTACACCTTC.

In the case of this clonotype: A read error may be the cause here, since a much bigger clone is one base away. This chain links TRBV7-9 with TRBJ1-2; D gene unclear. Germline assignment: CDR1 SEHNR and CDR2 FQNEAQ (reference sequence). This CDR3 contains 14 residues. V dropped 7 bases and J dropped 1 base, with 13 bases sitting between them. CDR3: CASTVSWGNYGYTF. As DNA, the CDR3 is TGTGCCAGCACCGTCAGCTGGGGTAACTATGGCTACACCTTC.

Comment on this clonotype: An end of the junction does not agree with germline; a read error may underlie this. The V and J genes are TRBV6-2 or TRBV6-3 and TRBJ2-1; 9 bases are a match to TRBD2. Germline V gives CDR1 MNHEY, CDR2 SVGEGT. The CDR3 is made up of 15 amino acids. DNA of the CDR3: TGTGCCAGCAGTAAATATAGCGGGAGCTTCAATGGGCAGTTCTTC. It encodes CASSKYSGSFNGQFF.

The chain joins TRBV30 to TRBJ2-3, with 8 bases fitting TRBD2. Looked up from germline, CDR1 is GTSNPN and CDR2 is SVGIG (reference sequence). With 3 bases clipped from V and 12 bases from J, the junction kept 14 bases outside the gene matches. The CDR3 consists of 14 residues. The CDR3 here is CAWSRLAFTETQYF. CDR3 DNA sequence: TGTGCCTGGAGCCGACTAGCGTTCACAGAAACCCAGTATTTT.

Of note for this clonotype: One end of the junction is discordant with germline, which a read error may explain. The genes are TRBV4-1 and TRBJ2-1; 7 bases line up with TRBD1. Germline V CDR1 and CDR2: MGHRA, YSYEKL. The CDR3 consists of 16 residues. CDR3 sequence (DNA): TGCGCAAGCAGCCAAGAGGTCGTGACAGGGTACAATGAGCAGTTCTTC. Its translation is CASSQEVVTGYNEQFF.